This TCR beta chain was recorded in a study of blood T cells in healthy people across ages. The sample holds a few counts of this clonotype. Extractions gave at least 5.5 micrograms of total RNA per sample. The junction had 5 bases not matched to a gene; V was cut back by 6 bases and J by 6 bases. The germline CDR1 and CDR2 sequences are MNHEY and SMNVEV (reference sequence). This CDR3 has 13 amino acids. Sample-barcoded 5' priming and a J-beta primer mix drove a second PCR of roughly 6 to 12 cycles. Each cDNA molecule, via a template-switch adaptor with 12 random nucleotides, was tagged. MiXCR was run by TCRdb on the 5' RACE reads, yielding one entry per CDR3 protein. The sample has around 1,500,000 distinct CDR3 sequences, 35% to 45% seen once.

The TCR was taken from a woman between 18 and 30 years old in good health. The specimen sequenced was blood. V usage is TRBV27 and J usage is TRBJ2-7, with 10 bases identical to TRBD1. The CDR3 protein is CASSGTGVAEQYF. The DNA of the CDR3 is TGTGCCAGCAGCGGGACAGGGGTCGCCGAGCAGTACTTC.